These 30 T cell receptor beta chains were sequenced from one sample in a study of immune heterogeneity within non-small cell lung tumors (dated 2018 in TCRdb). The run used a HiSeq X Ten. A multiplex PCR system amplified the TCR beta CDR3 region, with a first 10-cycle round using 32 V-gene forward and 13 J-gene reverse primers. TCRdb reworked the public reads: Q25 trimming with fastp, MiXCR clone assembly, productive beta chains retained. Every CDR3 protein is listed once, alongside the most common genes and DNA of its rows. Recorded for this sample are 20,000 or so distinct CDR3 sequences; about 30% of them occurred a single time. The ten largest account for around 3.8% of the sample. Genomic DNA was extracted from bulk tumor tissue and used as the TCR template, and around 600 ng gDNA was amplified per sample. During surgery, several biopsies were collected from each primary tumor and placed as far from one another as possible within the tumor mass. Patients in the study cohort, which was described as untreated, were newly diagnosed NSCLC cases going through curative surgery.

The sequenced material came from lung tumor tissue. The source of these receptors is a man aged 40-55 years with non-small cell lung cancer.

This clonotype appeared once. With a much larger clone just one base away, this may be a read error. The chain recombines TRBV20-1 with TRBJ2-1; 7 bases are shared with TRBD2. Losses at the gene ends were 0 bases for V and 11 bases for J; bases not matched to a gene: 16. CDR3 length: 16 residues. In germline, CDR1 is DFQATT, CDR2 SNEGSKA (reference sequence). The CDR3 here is CSARDGEGRVRNKQFF. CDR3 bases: TGCAGTGCTAGAGATGGGGAGGGGCGGGTAAGGAATAAGCAGTTCTTC.

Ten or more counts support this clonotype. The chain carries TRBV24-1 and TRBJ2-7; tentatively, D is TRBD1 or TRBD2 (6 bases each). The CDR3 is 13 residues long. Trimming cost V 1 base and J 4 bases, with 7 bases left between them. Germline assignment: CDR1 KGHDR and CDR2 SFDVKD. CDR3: CATSDLGGYEQYF. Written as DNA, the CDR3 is TGTGCCACCAGTGATTTAGGGGGGTACGAGCAGTACTTC.

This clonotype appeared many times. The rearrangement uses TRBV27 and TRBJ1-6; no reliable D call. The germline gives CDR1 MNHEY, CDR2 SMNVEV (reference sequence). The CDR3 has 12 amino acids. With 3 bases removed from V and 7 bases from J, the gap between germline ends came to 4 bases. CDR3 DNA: TGTGCCAGCAGTTTTACCAATTCACCCCTCCACTTT. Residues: CASSFTNSPLHF.

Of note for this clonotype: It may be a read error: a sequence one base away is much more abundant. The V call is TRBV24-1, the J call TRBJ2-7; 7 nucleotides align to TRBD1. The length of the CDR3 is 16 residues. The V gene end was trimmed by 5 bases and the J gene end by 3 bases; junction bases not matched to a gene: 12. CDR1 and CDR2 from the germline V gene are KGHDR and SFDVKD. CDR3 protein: CATSALSRHRGYEQYF. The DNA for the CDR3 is TGTGCCACCAGTGCCTTAAGTCGGCACAGGGGCTACGAGCAGTACTTC.

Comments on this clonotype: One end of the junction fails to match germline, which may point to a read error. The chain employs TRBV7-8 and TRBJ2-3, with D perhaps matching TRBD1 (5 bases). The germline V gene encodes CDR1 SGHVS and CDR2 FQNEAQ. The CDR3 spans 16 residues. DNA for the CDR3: TGTGCCAGCAGCTCAAAAAGACAGCTACACATGGATACGAAGTATTTT. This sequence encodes CASSSKRQLHMDTKYF.

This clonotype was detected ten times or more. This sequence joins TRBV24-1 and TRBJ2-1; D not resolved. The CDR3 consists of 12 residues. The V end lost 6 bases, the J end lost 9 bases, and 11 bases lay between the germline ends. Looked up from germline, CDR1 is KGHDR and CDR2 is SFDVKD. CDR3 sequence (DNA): TGTGCCACCAGTTTAAGGGCCGGTGAGCAGTTCTTC. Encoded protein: CATSLRAGEQFF.

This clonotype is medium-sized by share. In DNA, the CDR3 is TGTGCCAGCAGTTTGACAGATACGCAGTATTTT. Amino acids: CASSLTDTQYF. The chain combines TRBV12-3 or TRBV12-4 with TRBJ2-3, with no clear D. This CDR3 contains 11 residues. The V end lost 3 bases, the J end lost 3 bases, and 1 base lay between the germline ends.

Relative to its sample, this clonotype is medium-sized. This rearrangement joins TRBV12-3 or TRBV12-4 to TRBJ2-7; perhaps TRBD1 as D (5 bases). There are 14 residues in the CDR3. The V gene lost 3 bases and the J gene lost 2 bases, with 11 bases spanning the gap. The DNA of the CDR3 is TGTGCCAGCAGTTTGCAGGGCAAGACCTACGAGCAGTACTTC. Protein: CASSLQGKTYEQYF.

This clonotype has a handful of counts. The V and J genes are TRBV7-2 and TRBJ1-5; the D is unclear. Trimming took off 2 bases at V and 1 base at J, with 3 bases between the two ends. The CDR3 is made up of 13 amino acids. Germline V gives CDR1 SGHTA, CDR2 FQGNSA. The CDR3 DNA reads TGTGCCAGCAGCTTACAAAGCAATCAGCCCCAGCATTTT. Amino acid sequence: CASSLQSNQPQHF.

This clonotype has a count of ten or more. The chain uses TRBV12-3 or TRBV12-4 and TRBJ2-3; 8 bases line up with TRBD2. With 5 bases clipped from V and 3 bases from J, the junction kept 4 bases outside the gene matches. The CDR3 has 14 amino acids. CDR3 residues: CASSPLADTDTQYF. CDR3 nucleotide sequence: TGTGCCAGCAGTCCACTAGCGGATACAGATACGCAGTATTTT.

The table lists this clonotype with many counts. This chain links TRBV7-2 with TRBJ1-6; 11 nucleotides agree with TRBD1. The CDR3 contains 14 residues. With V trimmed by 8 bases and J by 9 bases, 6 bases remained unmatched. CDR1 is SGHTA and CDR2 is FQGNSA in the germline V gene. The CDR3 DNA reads TGTGCCAGCGGGGGACAGGGGGTAGGTTCACCCCTCCACTTT. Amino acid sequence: CASGGQGVGSPLHF.

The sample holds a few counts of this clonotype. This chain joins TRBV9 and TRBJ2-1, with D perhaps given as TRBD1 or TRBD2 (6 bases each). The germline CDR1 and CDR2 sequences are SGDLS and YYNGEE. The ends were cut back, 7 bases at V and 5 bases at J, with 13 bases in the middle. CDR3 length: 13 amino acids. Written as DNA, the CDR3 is TGTGCCAGCGGGTGGAGGGGGGACAATGAGCAGTTCTTC. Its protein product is CASGWRGDNEQFF.

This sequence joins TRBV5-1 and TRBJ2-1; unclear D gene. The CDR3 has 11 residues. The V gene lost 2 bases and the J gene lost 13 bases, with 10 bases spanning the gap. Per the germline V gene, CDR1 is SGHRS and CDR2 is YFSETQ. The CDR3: CASSFEVDQFF. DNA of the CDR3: TGCGCCAGCAGCTTTGAAGTTGATCAGTTCTTC.

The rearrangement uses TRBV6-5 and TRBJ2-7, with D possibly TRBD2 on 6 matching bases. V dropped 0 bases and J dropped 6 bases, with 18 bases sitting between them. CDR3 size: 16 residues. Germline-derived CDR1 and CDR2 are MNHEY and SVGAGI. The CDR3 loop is CASSYSMVPGSCEQYF. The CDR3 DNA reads TGTGCCAGCAGTTACTCGATGGTTCCCGGGAGCTGCGAGCAGTACTTC.

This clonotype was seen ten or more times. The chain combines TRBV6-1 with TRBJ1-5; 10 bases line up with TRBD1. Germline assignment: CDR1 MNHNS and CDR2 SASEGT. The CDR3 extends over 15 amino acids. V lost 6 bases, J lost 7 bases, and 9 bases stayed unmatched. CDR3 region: CASSQGGQGKQPQHF. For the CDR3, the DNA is TGTGCCAGCAGCCAAGGGGGACAGGGGAAGCAGCCCCAGCATTTT.

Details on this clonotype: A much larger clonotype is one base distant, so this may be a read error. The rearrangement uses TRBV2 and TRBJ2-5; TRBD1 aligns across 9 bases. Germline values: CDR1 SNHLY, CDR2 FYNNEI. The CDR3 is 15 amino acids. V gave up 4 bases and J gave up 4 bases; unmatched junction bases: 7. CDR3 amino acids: CASSVRTGVGETQYF. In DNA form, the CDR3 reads TGTGCCAGCAGTGTGCGGACAGGGGTTGGAGAGACCCAGTACTTC.

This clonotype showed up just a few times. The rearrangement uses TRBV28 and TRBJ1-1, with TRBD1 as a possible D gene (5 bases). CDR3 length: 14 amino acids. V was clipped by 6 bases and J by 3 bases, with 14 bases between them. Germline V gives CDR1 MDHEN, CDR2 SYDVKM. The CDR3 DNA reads TGTGCCAGCAGGGCAGGGTTCTTGTACACTGAAGCTTTCTTT. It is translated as CASRAGFLYTEAFF.

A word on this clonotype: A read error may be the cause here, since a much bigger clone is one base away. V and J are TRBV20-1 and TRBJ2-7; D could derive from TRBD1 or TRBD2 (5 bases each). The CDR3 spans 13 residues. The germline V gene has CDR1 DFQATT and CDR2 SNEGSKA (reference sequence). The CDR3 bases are TGCAGTGATAGACTCGGTACGGGACACGAGCAGTACTTC. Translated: CSDRLGTGHEQYF.

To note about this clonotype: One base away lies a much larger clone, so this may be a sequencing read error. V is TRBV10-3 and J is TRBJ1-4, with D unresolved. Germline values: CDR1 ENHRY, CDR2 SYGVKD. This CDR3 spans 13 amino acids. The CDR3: CASSELTGEKLFF. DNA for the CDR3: TGTGCCAGCAGTGAGTTAACTGGTGAAAAACTGTTTTTT.

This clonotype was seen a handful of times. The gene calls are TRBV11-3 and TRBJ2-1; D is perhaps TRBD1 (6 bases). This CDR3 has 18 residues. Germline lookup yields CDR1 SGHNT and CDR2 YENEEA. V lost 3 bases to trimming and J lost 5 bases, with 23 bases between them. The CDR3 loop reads CASSLGLATVWGHNEQFF. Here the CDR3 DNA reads TGTGCCAGCAGCTTGGGCTTGGCGACAGTTTGGGGGCACAATGAGCAGTTCTTC.

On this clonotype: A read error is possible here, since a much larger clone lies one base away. CDR3 in DNA: TGTGCCACCAGCAGAGATAGGATCTCCTACGAGCAGTACTTC. This codes for CATSRDRISYEQYF. The rearrangement links TRBV15 to TRBJ2-7, with D hard to call. The V gene's germline CDR1 is LNHNV and CDR2 YYDKDF (reference sequence). Trimming removed 0 bases from V and 0 bases from J, with 6 bases in between. The CDR3 runs to 14 residues.

In DNA form, the CDR3 reads TGTGCCAGCAGCCTCGGACAGGCGGTAGGGAATCAGCCCCAGCATTTT. Protein: CASSLGQAVGNQPQHF. The gene calls are TRBV3-1 and TRBJ1-5; 7 bases map to TRBD1. The CDR3 contains 16 residues. Germline V gene sequence: CDR1 LGHDT, CDR2 YNNKEL (reference sequence). The junction had 10 bases not matched to a gene; V was cut back by 4 bases and J by 4 bases.

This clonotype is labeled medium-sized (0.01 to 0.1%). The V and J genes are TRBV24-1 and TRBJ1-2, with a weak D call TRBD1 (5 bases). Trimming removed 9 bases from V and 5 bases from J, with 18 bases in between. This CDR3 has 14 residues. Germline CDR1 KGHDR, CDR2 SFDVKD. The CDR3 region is CATSPRGVDYGYTF. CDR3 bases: TGTGCCACCTCCCCCCGGGGGGTAGATTATGGCTACACCTTC.

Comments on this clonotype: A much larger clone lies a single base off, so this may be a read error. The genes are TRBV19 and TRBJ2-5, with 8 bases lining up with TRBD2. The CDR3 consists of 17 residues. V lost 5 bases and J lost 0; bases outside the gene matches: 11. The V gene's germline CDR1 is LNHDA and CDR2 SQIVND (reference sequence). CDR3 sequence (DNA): TGTGCCAGTAGTTCTCGGACTAGCTGGAGATACCAAGAGACCCAGTACTTC. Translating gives CASSSRTSWRYQETQYF.

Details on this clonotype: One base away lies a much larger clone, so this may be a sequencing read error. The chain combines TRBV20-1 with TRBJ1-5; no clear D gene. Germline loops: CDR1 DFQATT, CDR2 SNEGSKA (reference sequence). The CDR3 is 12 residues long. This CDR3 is CRARTSGQPQHF. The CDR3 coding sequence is TGCAGGGCTAGAACCTCTGGTCAGCCCCAGCATTTT.

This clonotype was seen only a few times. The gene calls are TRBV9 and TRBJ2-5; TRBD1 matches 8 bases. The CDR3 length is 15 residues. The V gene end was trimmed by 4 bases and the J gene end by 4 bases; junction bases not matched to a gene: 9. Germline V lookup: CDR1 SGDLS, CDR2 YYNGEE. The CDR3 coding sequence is TGTGCCAGCAGCTACGGACAGGGACAAGTAGAGACCCAGTACTTC. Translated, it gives CASSYGQGQVETQYF.

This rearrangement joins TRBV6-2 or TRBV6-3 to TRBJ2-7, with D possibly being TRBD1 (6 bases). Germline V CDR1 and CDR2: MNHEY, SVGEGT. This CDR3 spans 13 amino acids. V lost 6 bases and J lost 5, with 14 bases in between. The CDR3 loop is CASSRPPGDEQYF. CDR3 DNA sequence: TGTGCCAGCAGCAGACCACCAGGGGACGAGCAGTACTTC.

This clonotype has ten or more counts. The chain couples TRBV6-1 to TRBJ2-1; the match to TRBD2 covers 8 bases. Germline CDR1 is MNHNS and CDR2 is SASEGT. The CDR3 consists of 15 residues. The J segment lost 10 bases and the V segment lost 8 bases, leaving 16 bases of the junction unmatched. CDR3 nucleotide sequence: TGTGCCAGCGCCCGGGGGGGGGGTCTCATTGTGGAGCAGTTCTTC. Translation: CASARGGGLIVEQFF.

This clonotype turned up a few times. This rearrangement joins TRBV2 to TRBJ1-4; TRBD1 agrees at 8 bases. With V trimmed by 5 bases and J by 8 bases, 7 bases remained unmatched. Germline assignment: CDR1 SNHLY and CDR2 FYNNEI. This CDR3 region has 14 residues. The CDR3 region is CASSRQGAFEKLFF. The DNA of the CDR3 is TGTGCCAGCAGTCGCCAGGGGGCTTTCGAAAAACTGTTTTTT. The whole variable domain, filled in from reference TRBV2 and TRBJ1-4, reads EPEVTQTPSHQVTQMGQEVILRCVPISNHLYFYWYRQILGQKVEFLVSFYNNEISEKSEIFDDQFSVERPDGSNFTLKIRSTKLEDSAMYFCASSRQGAFEKLFFGSGTQLSVL.

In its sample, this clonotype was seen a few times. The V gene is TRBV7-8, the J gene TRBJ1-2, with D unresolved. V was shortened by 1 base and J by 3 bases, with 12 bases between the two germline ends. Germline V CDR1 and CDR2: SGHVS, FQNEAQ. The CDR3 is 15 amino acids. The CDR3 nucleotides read TGTGCCAGCAGCTTAGGTTCCAGAGCTGACTATGGCTACACCTTC. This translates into CASSLGSRADYGYTF. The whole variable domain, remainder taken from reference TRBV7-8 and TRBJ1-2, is GAGVSQSPRYKVAKRGQDVALRCDPISGHVSLFWYQQALGQGPEFLTYFQNEAQLDKSGLPSDRFFAERPEGSVSTLKIQRTQQEDSAVYLCASSLGSRADYGYTFGSGTRLTVV.